The 14 T cell receptor beta chains given below trace back to one sample, sequenced in a study of radiotherapy plus CTLA-4 blockade in lung cancer. Using immunoSEQ multiplex PCR, the repertoire was profiled, and TCRdb retains in-frame clones only, with some absent. The sample lists about 60,000 clones; more than 60% were seen once. The source was peripheral blood, collected from a patient treated with radiotherapy plus ipilimumab. The origin of the receptors is a human donor with non-small cell lung cancer who had a partial response to radiotherapy plus ipilimumab.

The chain joins TRBV9 to TRBJ1-1; 9 bases align to TRBD1. The germline CDR1 and CDR2 sequences are SGDLS and YYNGEE. This CDR3 has 16 amino acids. V dropped 4 bases and J dropped 0; count of bases not matched to a gene: 7. Here the CDR3 reads CASSLRTGELNTEAFF. CDR3 in DNA: TGTGCCAGCAGCCTACGGACAGGGGAGTTGAACACTGAAGCTTTCTTT.

Turning to this clone: At the DNA level, this CDR3 is encoded by other sequences in the same sample as well. The V and J genes are TRBV2 and TRBJ2-7; 8 nucleotides line up with TRBD1. Losses at the gene ends were 5 bases for V and 4 bases for J; bases not matched to a gene: 4. Germline V gene data show CDR1 as SNHLY and CDR2 as FYNNEI. The CDR3 totals 13 residues. This CDR3 is CASSTDRAYEQYF. The CDR3 nucleotides read TGTGCCAGCAGTACGGACAGGGCTTACGAGCAGTACTTC. The variable domain in full, with the rest retrieved from reference TRBV2 and TRBJ2-7, is EPEVTQTPSHQVTQMGQEVILRCVPISNHLYFYWYRQILGQKVEFLVSFYNNEISEKSEIFDDQFSVERPDGSNFTLKIRSTKLEDSAMYFCASSTDRAYEQYFGPGTRLTVT.

V gene TRBV5-1 combines with J gene TRBJ1-2; TRBD1 is a possible D gene (6 bases). With 0 bases removed from V and 2 bases from J, the gap between germline ends came to 17 bases. Germline V lookup: CDR1 SGHRS, CDR2 YFSETQ. The length of the CDR3 is 17 residues. The CDR3 here is CASSLGRGIPRNYGYTF. CDR3 bases: TGCGCCAGCAGCTTGGGCAGGGGCATTCCTCGGAACTATGGCTACACCTTC.

In its sample, this clone was seen a few times. The V call is TRBV6-5, the J call TRBJ2-5; TRBD2 aligns across 10 bases. The length of the CDR3 is 14 residues. Germline V gene sequence: CDR1 MNHEY, CDR2 SVGAGI. V lost 6 bases and J lost 5; bases outside the gene matches: 6. CDR3 loop: CASRPLAGAETQYF. The CDR3 nucleotides read TGTGCCAGCAGGCCCCTAGCGGGGGCGGAGACCCAGTACTTC.

This clone was counted only a few times. The chain is built from TRBV28 and TRBJ2-1, with TRBD2 matching over 15 bases. The CDR3 spans 20 residues. With V trimmed by 3 bases and J by 1 base, 10 bases remained unmatched. Germline CDR1 is MDHEN and CDR2 is SYDVKM. The DNA of the CDR3 is TGTGCCAGCAGTTTGAATCCCGGACTAGCGGGGGGGTGGTCCTACAATGAGCAGTTCTTC. It encodes CASSLNPGLAGGWSYNEQFF. Together with reference TRBV28 and TRBJ2-1, the CDR3 gives the full variable domain: DVKVTQSSRYLVKRTGEKVFLECVQDMDHENMFWYRQDPGLGLRLIYFSYDVKMKEKGDIPEGYSVSREKKERFSLILESASTNQTSMYLCASSLNPGLAGGWSYNEQFFGPGTRLTVL.

This chain joins TRBV7-9 and TRBJ1-4; 7 bases map to TRBD1. Per germline, CDR1 SEHNR and CDR2 FQNEAQ (reference sequence). This CDR3 contains 14 residues. The V gene end was trimmed by 5 bases and the J gene end by 7 bases; junction bases not matched to a gene: 7. CDR3 sequence reads: CASSAARGIEKLFF. The CDR3 nucleotides read TGTGCCAGCAGCGCAGCCAGGGGGATTGAAAAACTGTTTTTT.

V usage is TRBV14 and J usage is TRBJ1-2, with 7 positions matching TRBD1. Germline V gives CDR1 SGHDN, CDR2 FVKESK. The CDR3 extends over 13 amino acids. Trimming took 4 bases from V and 2 from J; bases not matched to a gene: 1. The CDR3, as DNA: TGTGCCAGCAGCCCAGGGGGGAACTATGGCTACACCTTC. It specifies CASSPGGNYGYTF.

V and J are TRBV27 and TRBJ2-2; a possible D gene is TRBD1 (5 bases). The V gene's germline CDR1 is MNHEY and CDR2 SMNVEV (reference sequence). The V and J ends lost 6 bases and 3 bases respectively, with 14 bases between them. This CDR3 is 15 amino acids long. In DNA form, the CDR3 reads TGTGCCAGCAGACTGGACATGCTCCACACCGGGGAGCTGTTTTTT. It is translated as CASRLDMLHTGELFF.

This rearrangement joins TRBV6-6 to TRBJ2-7, with 7 bases aligning to TRBD1. The CDR3 has 15 residues. The V gene's germline CDR1 is MNHNY and CDR2 SVGAGI (reference sequence). The junction had 8 bases not matched to a gene; V was cut back by 6 bases and J by 0 bases. CDR3 protein: CASRFTGDPSYEQYF. DNA for the CDR3: TGTGCCAGCAGGTTTACAGGGGATCCCTCCTACGAGCAGTACTTC.

This clone was seen a handful of times. V and J are TRBV28 and TRBJ1-1; 9 bases fit TRBD1. The V and J ends lost 4 bases and 3 bases, in that order; junction bases with no gene match: 3. Germline lookup yields CDR1 MDHEN and CDR2 SYDVKM. CDR3 length equals 14 residues. CDR3 DNA: TGTGCCAGCAGTTCCGACAGGGGGGACACTGAAGCTTTCTTT. Protein sequence: CASSSDRGDTEAFF. The full variable domain, completed using reference TRBV28 and TRBJ1-1, is DVKVTQSSRYLVKRTGEKVFLECVQDMDHENMFWYRQDPGLGLRLIYFSYDVKMKEKGDIPEGYSVSREKKERFSLILESASTNQTSMYLCASSSDRGDTEAFFGQGTRLTVV.

The gene calls are TRBV28 and TRBJ1-1, with a weak D call TRBD1 (6 bases). V was shortened by 4 bases and J by 4 bases, with 13 bases between the two germline ends. Germline CDR1 reads MDHEN; CDR2 reads SYDVKM. CDR3 size: 14 residues. The CDR3 region is CASSWGRGGTEAFF. The DNA for the CDR3 is TGTGCCAGCAGTTGGGGGCGAGGGGGCACTGAAGCTTTCTTT.

The chain has TRBV11-2 and TRBJ2-7; a possible D gene is TRBD2 (6 bases). The V gene lost 5 bases and the J gene lost 2 bases, with 16 bases spanning the gap. This CDR3 comprises 15 residues. Germline CDR1 and CDR2: SGHAT and FQNNGV. The CDR3 region is CASSPNRGSAYEQYF. As DNA, the CDR3 is TGTGCCAGCAGCCCGAACCGGGGGTCGGCCTACGAGCAGTACTTC.

The chain is built from TRBV6-5 and TRBJ1-2; tentative D call: TRBD1 (6 bases). The length of the CDR3 is 15 residues. Germline CDR1 is MNHEY and CDR2 is SVGAGI. Trimming left V 1 base short and J 4 bases short, with 13 bases between. The CDR3 sequence is CASSYFWGPGYGYTF. As DNA, the CDR3 is TGTGCCAGCAGTTACTTTTGGGGGCCGGGCTATGGCTACACCTTC.

The V and J genes are TRBV4-1 and TRBJ2-3, with a possible D match to TRBD2 (5 bases). Germline V gives CDR1 MGHRA, CDR2 YSYEKL. Trimming pared 2 bases from V and 5 bases from J, leaving 14 bases between. The CDR3 covers 15 residues. For the CDR3, the DNA is TGCGCCAGCAGCCAAACTCTAGCAACGGGAGATACGCAGTATTTT. The encoded protein is CASSQTLATGDTQYF.